What follows are 20 T cell receptor beta chains derived from one specimen sequenced in a study of OX40 agonist ivuxolimab in advanced cancers. Measured with immunoSEQ multiplex PCR; TCRdb has only the in-frame clones, and not every one. The table shows tens of thousands of clones, with around 90% occurring only once. Sequencing used CD4+ or CD8+ T cells sorted from blood, obtained in a trial of the OX40 agonist ivuxolimab. These receptors all come from an adult with an advanced solid tumor such as melanoma, head and neck, liver or kidney cancer.

The gene calls are TRBV7-2 and TRBJ1-5; no firm D call. The V and J ends lost 4 bases and 1 base respectively, with 5 bases between them. Germline CDR1 reads SGHTA; CDR2 reads FQGNSA. The CDR3 is 13 residues long. CDR3: CASSYRSNQPQHF. The CDR3 nucleotides are TGTGCCAGCAGCTACAGAAGCAATCAGCCCCAGCATTTT.

The CDR3 region has the DNA TGTGCCAGCAGCCCTGCCGGGACTAGCCTAGAGACCCAGTACTTC. It specifies CASSPAGTSLETQYF. The chain couples TRBV5-4 to TRBJ2-5; TRBD2 agrees at 9 bases. Per the germline V gene, CDR1 is SGHNT and CDR2 is YYREEE (reference sequence). The CDR3 totals 15 residues. V lost 4 bases and J lost 4; bases outside the gene matches: 8.

The chain recombines TRBV16 with TRBJ2-3, with D perhaps being TRBD1 or TRBD2 (5 bases each). Germline CDR1 reads KGHSY; CDR2 reads FQNENV. CDR3 size: 16 residues. V lost 3 bases and J lost 6, with 19 bases in between. The DNA for the CDR3 is TGTGCCAGCAGCCACTCCCGGACGGGGCCAGGGGATACGCAGTATTTT. As protein: CASSHSRTGPGDTQYF.

The CDR3 DNA reads as TGTGCCAGCAGCCTAGACAGGGCCGGGCAGTACTTC. Residues: CASSLDRAGQYF. This chain joins TRBV5-4 and TRBJ2-7; 7 nucleotides line up with TRBD1. CDR3 length equals 12 residues. Looked up from germline, CDR1 is SGHNT and CDR2 is YYREEE (reference sequence). The trim removed 4 bases at V and 9 bases at J, leaving 7 bases unmatched. Supplemented by reference TRBV5-4 and TRBJ2-7, the full variable domain reads ETGVTQSPTHLIKTRGQQVTLRCSSQSGHNTVSWYQQALGQGPQFIFQYYREEENGRGNFPPRFSGLQFPNYSSELNVNALELDDSALYLCASSLDRAGQYFGPGTRLTVT.

This sequence joins TRBV18 and TRBJ1-1, with unresolved D. There are 15 residues in the CDR3. V was cut by 3 bases and J by 4 bases, with 15 bases left in between. Looked up from germline, CDR1 is KGHSH and CDR2 is LQKENI. CDR3 sequence (DNA): TGTGCCAGCTCACCGGGCGTACCGGCGGGCACTGAAGCTTTCTTT. Protein: CASSPGVPAGTEAFF.

This clone was seen once. This sequence joins TRBV6-1 and TRBJ2-4, with 9 bases fitting TRBD2. Trimming took 2 bases from V and 0 from J; bases not matched to a gene: 5. CDR3 length: 17 amino acids. CDR1 is MNHNS, CDR2 SASEGT, per germline. For the CDR3, the DNA is TGTGCCAGCAGTGAAAAGCTAGCGGGACTAGCCAAAAACATTCAGTACTTC. As protein: CASSEKLAGLAKNIQYF.

The chain combines TRBV11-2 with TRBJ2-2; unclear D gene. The germline V gene has CDR1 SGHAT and CDR2 FQNNGV. The V and J ends lost 2 bases and 2 bases respectively, with 9 bases between them. The CDR3 consists of 15 residues. The CDR3 sequence is CASSLNRPNTGELFF. Written as DNA, the CDR3 is TGTGCCAGCAGCTTAAACAGACCAAACACCGGGGAGCTGTTTTTT.

The chain has TRBV7-9 and TRBJ1-4, with D possibly matching TRBD1 (5 bases). This CDR3 contains 12 residues. CDR1 is SEHNR and CDR2 is FQNEAQ in the germline V gene (reference sequence). V shed 5 bases and J shed 13 bases, with 14 bases lying between them. The DNA of the CDR3 is TGTGCCAGCAGCCTGCTGGGGGGAGGACTGTTTTTT. This gives the protein CASSLLGGGLFF. Looking up the rest from reference TRBV7-9 and TRBJ1-4 gives the full variable domain: DTGVSQNPRHKITKRGQNVTFRCDPISEHNRLYWYRQTLGQGPEFLTYFQNEAQLEKSRLLSDRFSAERPKGSFSTLEIQRTEQGDSAMYLCASSLLGGGLFFGSGTQLSVL.

This clone was detected once. The rearrangement links TRBV4-1 to TRBJ2-2; D might be TRBD1 (6 bases). Germline V CDR1 and CDR2: MGHRA, YSYEKL. The CDR3 sequence is 16 residues long. Trimming shortened V by 0 bases and J by 7 bases, and 15 bases separated the two germline ends. Here the CDR3 DNA reads TGCGCCAGCAGCCAAGATACAGGGCTCAGGGGCGGGGAGCTGTTTTTT. Translating gives CASSQDTGLRGGELFF.

The chain couples TRBV6-5 to TRBJ1-1; D unresolved. V lost 2 bases, J lost 4 bases, and 14 bases lay in between. Germline V CDR1 and CDR2: MNHEY, SVGAGI. CDR3 length: 15 amino acids. In DNA form, the CDR3 reads TGTGCCAGCAGTTACGGTGGGATGATAGGCACTGAAGCTTTCTTT. Protein product: CASSYGGMIGTEAFF.

This clone came up once. The chain recombines TRBV11-2 with TRBJ2-7; D possibly corresponds to TRBD2 (6 bases). The CDR3 spans 13 residues. The ends were cut back, 1 base at V and 2 bases at J, with 6 bases in the middle. Germline CDR1 SGHAT, CDR2 FQNNGV. Here the CDR3 reads CASSLGRAYEQYF. The CDR3 DNA sequence: TGTGCCAGCAGCTTAGGGAGGGCCTACGAGCAGTACTTC.

The CDR3 here is CAFSELAVQYF. CDR3 sequence (DNA): TGTGCCTTCTCCGAACTAGCGGTGCAGTATTTT. This sequence joins TRBV30 and TRBJ2-3, with 8 positions matching TRBD2. The V gene end was trimmed by 7 bases and the J gene end by 11 bases; junction bases not matched to a gene: 8. Germline CDR1 and CDR2: GTSNPN and SVGIG (reference sequence). The CDR3 has 11 amino acids. The entire variable domain, with the rest obtained from reference TRBV30 and TRBJ2-3, is as follows: SQTIHQWPATLVQPVGSPLSLECTVEGTSNPNLYWYRQAAGRGLQLLFYSVGIGQISSEVPQNLSASRPQDRQFILSSKKLLLSDSGFYLCAFSELAVQYFGPGTRLTVL.

The V call is TRBV28, the J call TRBJ2-2; D possibly corresponds to TRBD2 (6 bases). The CDR3 extends over 15 amino acids. CDR1 and CDR2 (germline): MDHEN, SYDVKM. V was trimmed by 7 bases and J by 5 bases, leaving 17 bases between them. The CDR3 DNA sequence: TGTGCCAGCACCTCTTGGGGGGTGAGGACCGGGGAGCTGTTTTTT. Translated: CASTSWGVRTGELFF.

This clone was observed a single time. The chain links TRBV6-5 to TRBJ1-5; 9 bases match TRBD1. The CDR3 spans 13 residues. V lost 5 bases to trimming and J lost 6 bases; unmatched junction nucleotides: 2. Germline CDR1 reads MNHEY; CDR2 reads SVGAGI. CDR3 residues: CASSVDRGQPQHF. CDR3 coding DNA: TGTGCCAGCAGTGTGGACAGGGGTCAGCCCCAGCATTTT.

The chain combines TRBV19 with TRBJ2-3; D is perhaps TRBD1 or TRBD2 (5 bases each). V lost 5 bases, J lost 6 bases, and 15 bases lay in between. The CDR3 has 14 residues. Germline CDR1 reads LNHDA; CDR2 reads SQIVND (reference sequence). This CDR3 is CASSDRDGKDTQYF. The CDR3 DNA sequence: TGTGCCAGTAGTGACCGGGACGGAAAGGATACGCAGTATTTT.

The J gene is TRBJ1-3, the V gene TRBV28; TRBD1 matches 7 bases. The CDR3 covers 14 residues. V shed 6 bases and J 2 bases; nucleotides not matched to a gene: 4. Germline-derived CDR1 and CDR2 are MDHEN and SYDVKM. The CDR3 DNA reads TGTGCCAGCAGAACGACAGGGACTGGAAACACCATATATTTT. This codes for CASRTTGTGNTIYF.

The V and J genes are TRBV6-1 and TRBJ1-4, with a tentative D call TRBD1 (5 bases). There are 14 residues in the CDR3. Germline CDR1 is MNHNS and CDR2 is SASEGT. With 3 bases removed from V and 10 bases from J, the gap between germline ends came to 15 bases. CDR3: CASSDREEVAKLFF. The CDR3 DNA follows: TGTGCCAGCAGTGACAGGGAGGAGGTCGCAAAACTGTTTTTT.

CDR3 in amino acids: CASRASGNTEAFF. For the CDR3, the DNA is TGTGCCAGCAGGGCCAGTGGGAACACTGAAGCTTTCTTT. V usage is TRBV6-5 and J usage is TRBJ1-1; D uncertain. The germline V and J ends were trimmed by 6 bases and 1 base, with 9 bases remaining between them. The CDR3 contains 13 residues. In germline, CDR1 is MNHEY, CDR2 SVGAGI.

Sample share makes this clone medium-sized. The rearrangement links TRBV28 to TRBJ1-2, with D uncertain. Germline lookup yields CDR1 MDHEN and CDR2 SYDVKM. With 6 bases removed from V and 4 bases from J, the gap between germline ends came to 12 bases. This CDR3 comprises 13 residues. CDR3 coding DNA: TGTGCCAGCAGCGGCGGGAAGCTCTATGGCTACACCTTC. Encoded protein: CASSGGKLYGYTF.

There are a few counts of this clone. The V gene is TRBV5-4, the J gene TRBJ2-2; 7 bases line up with TRBD1. The trim removed 3 bases at V and 1 base at J, leaving 3 bases unmatched. The V gene's germline CDR1 is SGHNT and CDR2 YYREEE (reference sequence). This CDR3 has 15 residues. The CDR3 reads CASSSAGGNTGELFF. The CDR3 coding sequence is TGTGCCAGCAGCTCCGCAGGGGGGAACACCGGGGAGCTGTTTTTT. Based on the CDR3 plus reference TRBV5-4 and TRBJ2-2, the full variable domain is ETGVTQSPTHLIKTRGQQVTLRCSSQSGHNTVSWYQQALGQGPQFIFQYYREEENGRGNFPPRFSGLQFPNYSSELNVNALELDDSALYLCASSSAGGNTGELFFGEGSRLTVL.